A selection of T cell receptor beta chains follows, all from one sample in a study of OX40 agonist ivuxolimab in advanced cancers. Assay: immunoSEQ multiplex PCR; the TCRdb copy retains only in-frame clones and omits some. The sample has roughly 56,000 clones, 84% seen once. Sequencing used CD4+ or CD8+ T cells sorted from blood, obtained in a trial of the OX40 agonist ivuxolimab. These receptors were taken from an adult with an advanced solid tumor such as melanoma, head and neck, liver or kidney cancer. Each CDR3 is given with its conserved first and last residue. The order of the fields is clone size, D gene, J gene, V gene, CDR3 protein, CDR3 DNA. The D gene is left open where the match is weak. Clone size appears in some rows only: once, few, many, or a class for an expanded clone.

NA	TRBD2	TRBJ2-1	TRBV2	CASSEGTSGGKQFF	TGTGCCAGCAGTGAGGGGACTAGCGGGGGGAAGCAGTTCTTC
NA	TRBD1	TRBJ1-5	TRBV19	CASSSADRGQWGNQPQHF	TGTGCCAGTAGTTCGGCGGACAGGGGGCAGTGGGGCAATCAGCCCCAGCATTTT
NA	TRBD2	TRBJ2-1	TRBV2	CASSERGGLGNEQFF	TGTGCCAGCAGCGAGCGGGGGGGCCTGGGTAATGAGCAGTTCTTC
once	NA	TRBJ2-7	TRBV12-5	CASGPGYGQYF	TGTGCTAGTGGGCCAGGGTACGGGCAGTACTTC
few	TRBD1	TRBJ2-5	TRBV30	CAWSAATGGLETQYF	TGTGCCTGGAGCGCGGCTACAGGGGGCCTGGAGACCCAGTACTTC
NA	TRBD1	TRBJ1-2	TRBV28	CASRPTGGVYGYTF	TGTGCCAGCAGACCTACAGGGGGTGTCTATGGCTACACCTTC
once	TRBD2	TRBJ2-1	TRBV18	CASSPANSGRVDEQFF	TGTGCCAGCTCACCAGCCAATAGCGGGAGGGTTGATGAGCAGTTCTTC
NA	TRBD1	TRBJ2-5	TRBV28	CASSSGTGGQETQYF	TGTGCCAGCAGCTCCGGGACAGGGGGGCAAGAGACCCAGTACTTC
NA	NA	TRBJ2-5	TRBV7-7	CASSLRTAEETQYF	TGTGCTAGCAGCCTACGGACAGCAGAAGAGACCCAGTACTTC
few	TRBD2	TRBJ2-2	TRBV7-6	CASSPRLAGGPGNTGELFF	TGTGCCAGCAGCCCCCGGCTAGCGGGGGGGCCCGGGAACACCGGGGAGCTGTTTTTT
NA	TRBD1	TRBJ2-5	TRBV5-1	CASSPGTAKETQYF	TGCGCCAGCAGCCCCGGGACAGCTAAAGAGACCCAGTACTTC
NA	NA	TRBJ2-7	TRBV7-8	CASSLGVGYEQYF	TGTGCCAGCAGCTTAGGTGTCGGGTACGAGCAGTACTTC
NA	NA	TRBJ2-7	TRBV7-9	CASSLGGVTGEQYF	TGTGCCAGCAGCTTAGGTGGGGTAACGGGCGAGCAGTACTTC
NA	NA	TRBJ2-1	TRBV7-2	CASSLDAGAEQFF	TGTGCCAGCAGCTTAGATGCCGGGGCTGAGCAGTTCTTC
NA	TRBD1	TRBJ1-1	TRBV5-8	CASSLDRGSSNTEAFF	TGTGCCAGCAGCTTGGACAGGGGGAGTTCGAACACTGAAGCTTTCTTT
NA	NA	TRBJ1-4	TRBV4-1	CASSPPGREKLFF	TGCGCCAGCAGCCCTCCGGGGAGGGAAAAACTGTTTTTT
NA	TRBD1	TRBJ2-2	TRBV18	CASSPSGGWGTGELFF	TGTGCCAGCTCACCATCAGGGGGCTGGGGCACCGGGGAGCTGTTTTTT
NA	TRBD1	TRBJ1-3	TRBV10-3	CAISGDRNSGNTIYF	TGTGCCATCAGTGGGGACAGAAACTCTGGAAACACCATATATTTT
NA	TRBD1	TRBJ1-1	TRBV11-1	CASSPGQGWAEAFF	TGTGCCAGCAGCCCGGGACAGGGTTGGGCTGAAGCTTTCTTT
NA	NA	TRBJ2-2	TRBV6-4	CASSASVNTGELFF	TGTGCCAGCAGTGCCTCAGTGAACACCGGGGAGCTGTTTTTT
NA	NA	TRBJ1-1	TRBV28	CASITGGSGEAFF	TGTGCCAGCATTACGGGGGGGAGTGGTGAAGCTTTCTTT
NA	NA	TRBJ1-4	TRBV6-1	CASNWDDNEKLFF	TGTGCCAGCAACTGGGACGACAATGAAAAACTGTTTTTT
once	NA	TRBJ2-3	TRBV7-9	CASRLAALTDTQYF	TGTGCCAGCAGACTAGCCGCTCTCACAGATACGCAGTATTTT
NA	TRBD1	TRBJ2-1	TRBV14	CASSQTGTGGKGEQFF	TGTGCCAGCAGCCAAACCGGGACAGGGGGAAAGGGTGAGCAGTTCTTC
NA	TRBD1	TRBJ1-2	TRBV28	CASSLGAGGDYGYTF	TGTGCCAGCAGTTTAGGGGCAGGGGGTGACTATGGCTACACCTTC
few	TRBD2	TRBJ2-7	TRBV5-1	CASRPTSGEQYF	TGCGCCAGCAGGCCGACTAGCGGAGAGCAGTACTTC
few	NA	TRBJ1-2	TRBV29-1	CSVEEPSGGYTF	TGCAGCGTTGAAGAACCTTCAGGTGGCTACACCTTC
NA	NA	TRBJ2-7	TRBV18	CASSTGVAYEQYF	TGTGCCAGCTCCACCGGGGTCGCCTACGAGCAGTACTTC
NA	TRBD2	TRBJ2-7	TRBV18	CASSPGGGAPGEQYF	TGTGCCAGCTCACCGGGGGGAGGGGCCCCTGGCGAGCAGTACTTC
NA	TRBD1	TRBJ1-5	TRBV2	CASSADRGNQPQHF	TGTGCCAGCAGTGCGGACAGGGGCAATCAGCCCCAGCATTTT
NA	NA	TRBJ1-6	TRBV19	CASSPSAVSSPLHF	TGTGCCAGTAGTCCCTCGGCGGTCTCCTCACCCCTCCACTTT
NA	NA	TRBJ2-7	TRBV18	CASSPEPTYEQYF	TGTGCCAGCTCACCAGAGCCTACCTACGAGCAGTACTTC
NA	NA	TRBJ1-3	TRBV4-1	CASSQDSLQGRVNTIYF	TGCGCCAGCAGCCAAGACTCGTTGCAGGGTAGAGTCAACACCATATATTTT
NA	TRBD1	TRBJ1-4	TRBV28	CASSLSTGWHEKLFF	TGTGCCAGCAGTTTATCGACAGGGTGGCACGAAAAACTGTTTTTT
NA	NA	TRBJ2-7	TRBV6-5	CASRPTVGEVYEQYF	TGTGCCAGCAGACCAACCGTGGGAGAGGTCTACGAGCAGTACTTC
NA	TRBD2	TRBJ2-3	TRBV11-3	CASSPSSGSYTQYF	TGTGCCAGCTCCCCTTCTAGCGGGAGTTATACGCAGTATTTT
NA	NA	TRBJ2-1	TRBV19	CASTSYLGLGEQFF	TGTGCCAGTACCTCATATCTGGGTTTGGGGGAGCAGTTCTTC
NA	TRBD1	TRBJ1-1	TRBV19	CASSRTGATEAFF	TGTGCCAGTAGTAGAACAGGGGCCACTGAAGCTTTCTTT
NA	NA	TRBJ1-1	TRBV25-1	CASNANLNTEAFF	TGTGCCAGCAACGCCAATTTGAACACTGAAGCTTTCTTT
NA	TRBD1	TRBJ2-7	TRBV28	CASRPTGGGLGEQYF	TGTGCCAGCAGACCGACAGGGGGCGGTTTGGGCGAGCAGTACTTC